Below are 5 T cell receptor beta chains sequenced from a single sample in a study of control samples from healthy donors and cancer patients. TCRdb's table, derived via immunoSEQ multiplex PCR, lists solely in-frame clones and lacks some. Of approximately 100,000 clones in the sample, 82% were seen once. Sequencing used blood. These receptors were obtained from a man aged 55 to 70 in good health.

CDR3 region: CASSLSGSSEQYF. The DNA for the CDR3 is TGTGCCAGCAGTTTATCGGGGTCTTCCGAGCAGTACTTC. The chain uses TRBV6-2 or TRBV6-3 and TRBJ2-7; a weak D match, TRBD2 (5 bases). Germline V gives CDR1 MNHEY, CDR2 SVGEGT. V lost 4 bases and J 6 bases, leaving 13 bases between the germline ends. This CDR3 is built from 13 residues.

The chain joins TRBV12-5 to TRBJ2-1; 9 nucleotides agree with TRBD2. Germline values: CDR1 LGHNT, CDR2 FRNRAP. The CDR3 length is 17 residues. The trim removed 2 bases at V and 3 bases at J, leaving 8 bases unmatched. The CDR3 spells CASGLTPGAGGYNEQFF. The CDR3, as DNA: TGTGCTAGTGGTTTGACCCCCGGAGCGGGGGGCTACAATGAGCAGTTCTTC.

The chain has TRBV6-1 and TRBJ2-1; D assignment may be TRBD1 or TRBD2 (6 bases each). V gave up 1 base and J gave up 6 bases, with 13 bases separating them. Germline V CDR1 and CDR2: MNHNS, SASEGT. This CDR3 is built from 15 residues. CDR3: CASSEEEGESNEQFF. CDR3 coding DNA: TGTGCCAGCAGTGAAGAGGAGGGGGAATCCAATGAGCAGTTCTTC.

V usage is TRBV19 and J usage is TRBJ1-2, with 9 nucleotides matching TRBD1. After removal of 4 bases from V and 5 bases from J, the junction contained 8 bases not matched to a gene. This CDR3 spans 15 amino acids. Germline CDR1 LNHDA, CDR2 SQIVND (reference sequence). As DNA, the CDR3 is TGTGCCAGTAGTACCGGCGGACAGGGGATGTATGGCTACACCTTC. Its protein is CASSTGGQGMYGYTF. Supplemented by reference TRBV19 and TRBJ1-2, the full variable domain reads DGGITQSPKYLFRKEGQNVTLSCEQNLNHDAMYWYRQDPGQGLRLIYYSQIVNDFQKGDIAEGYSVSREKKESFPLTVTSAQKNPTAFYLCASSTGGQGMYGYTFGSGTRLTVV.

The chain links TRBV3-1 (or the pseudogene TRBV3-2) to TRBJ2-7; possible D gene TRBD2, 5 bases. The CDR3 contains 15 residues. V lost 4 bases and J 0 bases, leaving 13 bases between the germline ends. CDR1 and CDR2 (germline): LGHDT, YNNKEL (reference sequence). The CDR3 spells CASSRALRGSYEQYF. In nucleotides, the CDR3 is TGTGCCAGCAGCCGGGCCCTACGGGGCTCCTACGAGCAGTACTTC.